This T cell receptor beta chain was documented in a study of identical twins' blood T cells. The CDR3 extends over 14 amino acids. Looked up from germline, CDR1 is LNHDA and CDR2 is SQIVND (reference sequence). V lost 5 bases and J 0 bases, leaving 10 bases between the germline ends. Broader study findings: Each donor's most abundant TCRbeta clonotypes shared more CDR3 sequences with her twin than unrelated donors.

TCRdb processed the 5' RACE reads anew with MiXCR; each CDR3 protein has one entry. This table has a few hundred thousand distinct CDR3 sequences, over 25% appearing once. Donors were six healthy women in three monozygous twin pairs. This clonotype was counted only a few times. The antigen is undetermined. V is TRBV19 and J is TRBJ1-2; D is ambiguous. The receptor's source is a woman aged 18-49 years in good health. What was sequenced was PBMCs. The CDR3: CASSPGRANYGYTF. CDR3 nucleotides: TGTGCCAGTAGTCCGGGAAGGGCTAACTATGGCTACACCTTC.